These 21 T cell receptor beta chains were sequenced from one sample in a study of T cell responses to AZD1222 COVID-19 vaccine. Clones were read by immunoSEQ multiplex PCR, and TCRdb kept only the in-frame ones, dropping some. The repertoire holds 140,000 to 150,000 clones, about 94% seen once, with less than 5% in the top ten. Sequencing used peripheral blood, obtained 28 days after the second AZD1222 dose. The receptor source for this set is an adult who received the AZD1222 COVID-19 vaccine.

The CDR3 nucleotides read TGTGCCAGCAGTCTATTCGTTGGACGGCCTAGCACAGATACGCAGTATTTT. This sequence encodes CASSLFVGRPSTDTQYF. The chain joins TRBV13 to TRBJ2-3, with D unclear. V was shortened by 6 bases and J by 0 bases, with 19 bases between the two germline ends. The CDR3 runs 17 residues. CDR1 is PRHDT, CDR2 FYEKMQ, per germline (reference sequence).

The CDR3 sequence is CASSLETSLINEQYF. In DNA form, the CDR3 reads TGTGCCAGCAGCTTAGAAACTAGCCTAATCAACGAGCAGTACTTC. This rearrangement joins TRBV7-2 to TRBJ2-7, with D maybe TRBD2 (6 bases). This CDR3 contains 15 residues. The germline V and J ends were trimmed by 1 base and 5 bases, with 15 bases remaining between them. Germline V CDR1 and CDR2: SGHTA, FQGNSA.

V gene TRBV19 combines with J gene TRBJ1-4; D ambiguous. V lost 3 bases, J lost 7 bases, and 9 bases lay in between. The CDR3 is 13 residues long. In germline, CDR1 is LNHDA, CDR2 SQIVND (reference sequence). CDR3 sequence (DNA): TGTGCCAGTAGTATTTCCGGGATTGAAAAACTGTTTTTT. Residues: CASSISGIEKLFF.

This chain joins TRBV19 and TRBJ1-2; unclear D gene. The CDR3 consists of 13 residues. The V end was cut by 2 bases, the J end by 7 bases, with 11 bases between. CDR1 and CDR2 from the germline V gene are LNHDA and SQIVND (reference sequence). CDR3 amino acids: CASSIPGFAGYTF. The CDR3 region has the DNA TGTGCCAGTAGTATACCGGGGTTTGCTGGCTACACCTTC.

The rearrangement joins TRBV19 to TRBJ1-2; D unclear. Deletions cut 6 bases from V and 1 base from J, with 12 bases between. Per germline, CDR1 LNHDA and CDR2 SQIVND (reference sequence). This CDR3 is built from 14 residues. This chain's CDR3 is CASRPTTFNYGYTF. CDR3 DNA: TGTGCCAGTAGACCCACGACCTTTAACTATGGCTACACCTTC.

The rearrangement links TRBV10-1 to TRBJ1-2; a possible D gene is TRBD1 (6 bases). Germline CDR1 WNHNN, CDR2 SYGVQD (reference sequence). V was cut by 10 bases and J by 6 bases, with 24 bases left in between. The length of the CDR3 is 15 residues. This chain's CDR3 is CAIQRTGQSINGYTF. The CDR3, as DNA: TGCGCCATCCAAAGAACAGGACAGTCGATTAATGGCTACACCTTC.

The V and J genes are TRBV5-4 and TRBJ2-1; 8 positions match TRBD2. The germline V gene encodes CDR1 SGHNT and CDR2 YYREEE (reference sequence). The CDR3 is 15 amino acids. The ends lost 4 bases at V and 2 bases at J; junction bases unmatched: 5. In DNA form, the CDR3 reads TGTGCCAGCAGCCCCGGGACTAGAACCTACAATGAGCAGTTCTTC. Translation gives CASSPGTRTYNEQFF.

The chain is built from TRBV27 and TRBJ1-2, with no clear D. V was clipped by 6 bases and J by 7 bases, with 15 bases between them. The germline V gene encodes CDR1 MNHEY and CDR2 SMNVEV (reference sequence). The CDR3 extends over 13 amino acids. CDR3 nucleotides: TGTGCCAGCAGGCAGGACCCGGCGGTTGGCTACACCTTC. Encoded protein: CASRQDPAVGYTF.

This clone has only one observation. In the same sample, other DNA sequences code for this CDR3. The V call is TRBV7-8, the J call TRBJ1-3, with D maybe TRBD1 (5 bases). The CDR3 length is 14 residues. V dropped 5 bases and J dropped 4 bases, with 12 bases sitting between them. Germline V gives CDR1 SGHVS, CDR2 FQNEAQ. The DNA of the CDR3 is TGTGCCAGCAGCCTAACAGGCTCCGGAAACACCATATATTTT. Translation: CASSLTGSGNTIYF.

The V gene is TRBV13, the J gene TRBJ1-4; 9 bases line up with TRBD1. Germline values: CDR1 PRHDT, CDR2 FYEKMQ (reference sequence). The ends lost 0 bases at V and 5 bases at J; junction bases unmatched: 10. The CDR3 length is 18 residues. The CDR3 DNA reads TGTGCCAGCAGCTTAGGCTACAGGGGGCAAGCGCGGAATGAAAAACTGTTTTTT. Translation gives CASSLGYRGQARNEKLFF.

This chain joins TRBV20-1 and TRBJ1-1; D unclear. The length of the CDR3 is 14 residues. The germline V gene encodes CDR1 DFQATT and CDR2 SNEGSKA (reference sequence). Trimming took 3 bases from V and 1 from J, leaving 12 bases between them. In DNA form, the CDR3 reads TGCAGTGCTAGTAACGGCGGATCGAACACTGAAGCTTTCTTT. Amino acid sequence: CSASNGGSNTEAFF.

In nucleotides, the CDR3 is TGTGCCAGCAGCTTCCAGGGGGGCATGAACACTGAAGCTTTCTTT. This sequence encodes CASSFQGGMNTEAFF. The gene calls are TRBV7-3 and TRBJ1-1; 7 positions agree with TRBD1. Germline CDR1 reads SGHTA; CDR2 reads FQGTGA. The CDR3 loop spans 15 amino acids. V dropped 3 bases and J dropped 0; count of bases not matched to a gene: 4.

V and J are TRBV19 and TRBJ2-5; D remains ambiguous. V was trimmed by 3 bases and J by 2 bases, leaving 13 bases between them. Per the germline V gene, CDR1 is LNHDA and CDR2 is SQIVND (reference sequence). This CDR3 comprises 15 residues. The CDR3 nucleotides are TGTGCCAGTAGTATCCATCGACTGACTCAAGAGACCCAGTACTTC. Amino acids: CASSIHRLTQETQYF.

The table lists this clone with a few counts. The CDR3 sequence is CASSLAQNAYEQYF. The CDR3 DNA reads TGTGCCAGCAGCTTAGCCCAGAATGCCTACGAGCAGTACTTC. This chain connects TRBV11-2 to TRBJ2-7; D gene ambiguous. Looked up from germline, CDR1 is SGHAT and CDR2 is FQNNGV. CDR3 size: 14 residues. With 1 base removed from V and 2 bases from J, the gap between germline ends came to 9 bases. The full variable domain, with the rest looked up from reference TRBV11-2 and TRBJ2-7, is EAGVAQSPRYKIIEKRQSVAFWCNPISGHATLYWYQQILGQGPKLLIQFQNNGVVDDSQLPKDRFSAERLKGVDSTLKIQPAKLEDSAVYLCASSLAQNAYEQYFGPGTRLTVT.

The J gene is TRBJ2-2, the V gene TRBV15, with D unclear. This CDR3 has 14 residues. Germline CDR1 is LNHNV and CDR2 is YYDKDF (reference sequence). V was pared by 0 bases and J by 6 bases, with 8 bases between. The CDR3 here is CATSRDLGSGELFF. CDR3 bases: TGTGCCACCAGCAGAGACCTAGGTTCCGGGGAGCTGTTTTTT.

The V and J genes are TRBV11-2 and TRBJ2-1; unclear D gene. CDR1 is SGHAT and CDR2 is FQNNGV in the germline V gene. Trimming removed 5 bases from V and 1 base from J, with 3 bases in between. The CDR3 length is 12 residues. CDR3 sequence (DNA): TGTGCCAGCAGCGCTTCCTACAATGAGCAGTTCTTC. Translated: CASSASYNEQFF.

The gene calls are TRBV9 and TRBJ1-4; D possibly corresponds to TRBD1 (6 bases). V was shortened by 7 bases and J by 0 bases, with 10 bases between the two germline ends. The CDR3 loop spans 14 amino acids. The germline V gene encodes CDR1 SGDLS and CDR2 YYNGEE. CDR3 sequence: CASGGGPTNEKLFF. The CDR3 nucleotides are TGTGCCAGCGGCGGGGGCCCAACTAATGAAAAACTGTTTTTT. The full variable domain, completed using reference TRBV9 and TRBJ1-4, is DSGVTQTPKHLITATGQRVTLRCSPRSGDLSVYWYQQSLDQGLQFLIQYYNGEERAKGNILERFSAQQFPDLHSELNLSSLELGDSALYFCASGGGPTNEKLFFGSGTQLSVL.

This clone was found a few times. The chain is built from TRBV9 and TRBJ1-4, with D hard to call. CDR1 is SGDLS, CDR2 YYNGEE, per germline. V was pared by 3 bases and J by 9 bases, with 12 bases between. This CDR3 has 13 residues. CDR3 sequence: CASSDGGSKKLFF. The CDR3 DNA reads TGTGCCAGCAGCGACGGCGGTAGTAAAAAACTGTTTTTT.

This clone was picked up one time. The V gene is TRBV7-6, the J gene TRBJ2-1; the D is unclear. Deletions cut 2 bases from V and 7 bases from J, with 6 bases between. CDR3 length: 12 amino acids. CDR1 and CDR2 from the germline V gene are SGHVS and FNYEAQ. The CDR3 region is CASSLPQNEQFF. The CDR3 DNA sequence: TGTGCCAGCAGCTTACCGCAGAATGAGCAGTTCTTC.

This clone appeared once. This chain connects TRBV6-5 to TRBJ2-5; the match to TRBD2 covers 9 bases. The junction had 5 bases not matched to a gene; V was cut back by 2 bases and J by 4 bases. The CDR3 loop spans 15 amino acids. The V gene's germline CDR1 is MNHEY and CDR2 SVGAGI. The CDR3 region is CASSYGGRAGETQYF. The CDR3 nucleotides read TGTGCCAGCAGTTACGGCGGGAGGGCCGGAGAGACCCAGTACTTC.

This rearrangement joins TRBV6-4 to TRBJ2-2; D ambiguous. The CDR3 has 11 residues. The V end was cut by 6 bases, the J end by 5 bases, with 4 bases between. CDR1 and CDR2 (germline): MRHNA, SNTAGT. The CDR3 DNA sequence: TGTGCCAGCAGGGAGACCGGGGAGCTGTTTTTT. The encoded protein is CASRETGELFF.